This T cell receptor (beta chain) was retrieved from a study of beta chain features in type 1 diabetes. Broader study findings: All four CD4+ subsets from Type 1 diabetes patients carried moderately but significantly shorter TCRB CDR3s.

Reverse transcription of all isolated RNA meant that expressed TCRB transcripts were sequenced. Assay used: immunoSEQ multiplex PCR; TCRdb lists only in-frame clones, some missing. The sample consists of more than 300,000 clones, about a tenth of them appearing once. The sample holds a few counts of this clone. Antigen specificity is unknown. The CDR3 runs to 15 residues. Unmatched junction bases numbered 11, after V lost 2 bases and J lost 7 bases. Germline lookup yields CDR1 SQVTM and CDR2 ANQGSEA. The gene calls are TRBV29-1 and TRBJ2-1; TRBD2 agrees at 7 bases. The source of this sequence is a young man with type 1 diabetes. Sequenced material: central memory CD4+ T cells from blood. The CDR3 nucleotides read TGCAGCGTTGAAACAGCTAGCGGCGGGGATAATGAGCAGTTCTTC. Translation gives CSVETASGGDNEQFF.